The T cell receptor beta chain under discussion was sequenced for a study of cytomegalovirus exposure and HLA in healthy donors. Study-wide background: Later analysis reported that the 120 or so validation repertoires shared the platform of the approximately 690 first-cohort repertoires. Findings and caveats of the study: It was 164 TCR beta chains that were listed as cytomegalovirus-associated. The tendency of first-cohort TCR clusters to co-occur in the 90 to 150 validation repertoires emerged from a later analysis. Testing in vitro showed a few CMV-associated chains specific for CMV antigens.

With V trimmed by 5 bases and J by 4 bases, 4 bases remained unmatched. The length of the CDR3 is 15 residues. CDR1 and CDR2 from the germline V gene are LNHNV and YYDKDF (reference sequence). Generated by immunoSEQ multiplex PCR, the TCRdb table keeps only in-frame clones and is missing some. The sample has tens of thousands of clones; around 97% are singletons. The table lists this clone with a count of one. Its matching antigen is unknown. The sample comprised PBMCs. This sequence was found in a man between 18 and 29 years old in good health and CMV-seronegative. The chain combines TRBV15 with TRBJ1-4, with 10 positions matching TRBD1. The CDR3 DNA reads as TGTGCCACCAGCGGTGGACAGGGGGGTAATGAAAAACTGTTTTTT. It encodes CATSGGQGGNEKLFF.